This section outlines one T cell receptor (beta chain) sequence together with its context. No cognate antigen has been identified for it. No quality values exist for individual bases; no much larger clone is one base distant. This sample is part of a study of blood T cell repertoires in COVID-19 (dated by TCRdb to the early 2020s). Background for the entire study: Collaborator samples came from the United States, Italy and Spain and covered acute and convalescent phases of COVID-19. The material from the prospective study consisted of cDNA or gDNA derived from T cells, B-cell-depleted T cells, or PBMCs. Subjects who had been exposed to COVID-19, were actively infected with it, or had recovered from it provided the deeply sampled blood TCRbeta repertoires that made up the dataset. Where HLA class I and class II types were available, the types were taken from metadata supplied by the sample provider, not from assay-based typing. The samples were drawn from two sources: the first 160 participants of the ongoing ImmuneRACE study, and 950 to 1,500 subjects contributed by 6 global collaborators. Nearly every sample came with metadata listing a de-identified subject ID, COVID-19 status, age in years and sex. A freely available public database, intended as a resource for researchers studying the immune response to SARS-CoV-2, is where the repertoires were released. General study outcomes and caveats: Clinical and demographic metadata were provided uncurated, with the amount varying by source and participant.

TCRbeta CDR3 regions were amplified from genomic DNA by means of the immunoSEQ Assay, a bias-controlled multiplex PCR. The paper's processing steps were these. The number of nucleated cells in each sample was estimated by amplification of reference gene primers within the assay. To quantify the absolute abundance of each unique TCRbeta CDR3 rearrangement, sequence reads were collapsed and filtered. For each sample, productive Simpson clonality was calculated as the square root of Simpson's diversity index over productive rearrangements. The clones in this table, taken by TCRdb from immuneACCESS, are in-frame only. Not every clone is retained; where verified, under half of the shortfall comes from an unresolved V gene, and the cause of the rest is unknown. That table gives V, J and clone size, and the DNA gave D and trimming. For this sample there are 350,000 to 450,000 clones; over 75% appear just once. The ten most abundant clones make up 2.3% of the sample.

One collaborating source in Seattle enrolled patients during active infection and followed them longitudinally through the course of disease. Collaborating institutions collected whole blood in K2EDTA tubes following their own protocols. For TCRbeta analysis, collaborators shipped samples as frozen whole blood, isolated PBMCs, or DNA extracted from either of those sample types. From the cysteine through the phenylalanine, the CDR3 covers 15 amino acids. The retained sequence is limited to the CDR3, 45 bases, with the frame set at the first base. Based on the germline V gene, the CDR1 and CDR2 sequences are MNHEY and SVGAGI. The V end loses 5 bases and the J end loses 0 bases, and a stretch of 10 bases separates them.

The sequence came from a woman between 55 and 75 years old with COVID-19, enrolled during active disease. In this chain, TRBV6-5 is recombined with TRBJ2-2, with a weak D call of TRBD1 (6 bases match). Material: peripheral blood. Read as DNA, the sequence is TGTGCCAGCAGTCAGCGGACAGCGAACACCGGGGAGCTGTTTTTT. Its amino acids are CASSQRTANTGELFF.